These T cell receptor beta chains were read from a single sample in a study of vaccination and CD4 T cells after COVID-19. Their cognate antigens are unknown. TCRdb re-analysed the PCR reads in MiXCR, keeping a single row per CDR3 protein. Among around 15,000 distinct CDR3 sequences listed, 50% to 75% were seen once. Sequencing was done on a sample of CD4+ T cells from blood, cultured in vitro. These TCRs come from a human donor who had recovered from COVID-19. The conserved cysteine and the conserved F or W are not part of the CDR3 here.

v_gene: TRBV15; len: 12; CDR3aa: ATSSRTTGREQY
v_gene: TRBV19; len: 10; CDR3aa: ASSIGGNTIY
v_gene: TRBV7-2; len: 11; CDR3aa: ASSLKSDQPQH
v_gene: TRBV6-2/TRBV6-3; len: 11; CDR3aa: ASRRTAQETQY
v_gene: TRBV7-3; len: 12; CDR3aa: ASSLNQRNTEAF
v_gene: TRBV12-3/TRBV12-4; len: 12; CDR3aa: ASSRGSNQETQY
v_gene: TRBV10-3; len: 11; CDR3aa: AIKDSLNTEAF
v_gene: TRBV12-3/TRBV12-4; len: 9; CDR3aa: ASSLGEKLF
v_gene: TRBV20-1; len: 13; CDR3aa: SAQAGTGLNQPQH
v_gene: TRBV27; len: 13; CDR3aa: ASSPRWILGETQY
v_gene: TRBV6-2/TRBV6-3; len: 14; CDR3aa: ASSEYTGTVNQPQH
v_gene: TRBV4-1; len: 14; CDR3aa: ASSQGLLQGARPLH
v_gene: TRBV2; len: 12; CDR3aa: ASSPRQDNYGYT
v_gene: TRBV7-9; len: 15; CDR3aa: ASSRVGTGDTGNTIY
v_gene: TRBV11-2; len: 14; CDR3aa: ASSLDPSSGANVLT
v_gene: TRBV20-1; len: 13; CDR3aa: SARLSIERGDRYT
v_gene: TRBV6-1; len: 13; CDR3aa: ASSEDRGVNTEAF
v_gene: TRBV20-1; len: 12; CDR3aa: SAATSGRSNEQF
v_gene: TRBV20-1; len: 15; CDR3aa: SARALAQGSSYNEQF
v_gene: TRBV27; len: 13; CDR3aa: ASSWGDSRQNEQF
v_gene: TRBV11-2; len: 12; CDR3aa: ASSLVEMNTEAF